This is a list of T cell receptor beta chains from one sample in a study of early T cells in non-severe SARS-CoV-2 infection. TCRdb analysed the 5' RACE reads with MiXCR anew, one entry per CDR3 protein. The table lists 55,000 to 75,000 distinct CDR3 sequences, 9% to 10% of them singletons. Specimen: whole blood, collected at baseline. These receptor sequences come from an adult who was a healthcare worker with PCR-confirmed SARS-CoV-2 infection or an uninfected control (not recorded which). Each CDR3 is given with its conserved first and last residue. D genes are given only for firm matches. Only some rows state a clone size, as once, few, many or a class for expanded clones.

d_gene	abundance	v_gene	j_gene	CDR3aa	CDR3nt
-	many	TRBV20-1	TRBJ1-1	CSARVGAQNTEAFF	TGCAGTGCTAGAGTTGGGGCTCAGAACACTGAAGCTTTCTTT
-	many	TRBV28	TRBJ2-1	CASNPVFGNEQFF	TGTGCCAGCAACCCTGTATTTGGGAATGAGCAGTTCTTC
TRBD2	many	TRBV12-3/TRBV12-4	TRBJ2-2	CASRGTSGRDRQRTGELFF	TGTGCCAGCAGGGGGACTAGCGGGAGGGATCGCCAGAGAACCGGGGAGCTGTTTTTT
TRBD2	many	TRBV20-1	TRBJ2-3	CSATGTSGASTDTQYF	TGCAGTGCTACAGGGACTAGCGGGGCGAGCACAGATACGCAGTATTTT
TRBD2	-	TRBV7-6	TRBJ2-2	CASSSLAGGPTGELFF	TGTGCCAGCAGCTCCCTAGCGGGAGGGCCGACCGGGGAGCTGTTTTTT
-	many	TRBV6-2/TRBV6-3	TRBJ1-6	CASSATSPLGSPLHF	TGTGCCAGCAGCGCAACCTCCCCTCTGGGCTCACCCCTCCACTTT
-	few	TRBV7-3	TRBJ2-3	CASSRRPRDTQYF	TGTGCCAGCAGCCGCCGACCCAGGGACACGCAGTATTTT
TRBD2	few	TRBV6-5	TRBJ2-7	CASTKIRGSRLAGVYEQYF	TGTGCCAGCACCAAAATCCGAGGAAGTCGCCTAGCGGGAGTCTACGAGCAGTACTTC
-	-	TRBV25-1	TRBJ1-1	CASGQGRETEAFF	TGTGCCTCCGGGCAGGGGCGAGAGACTGAAGCTTTCTTT
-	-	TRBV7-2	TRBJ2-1	CASSLAARPYNEQFF	TGTGCCAGCAGCTTAGCGGCCCGGCCCTACAATGAGCAGTTCTTC
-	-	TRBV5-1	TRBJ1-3	CASSLSFRTDGNTIYF	TGCGCCAGCAGCTTGTCCTTCAGGACCGATGGAAACACCATATATTTT
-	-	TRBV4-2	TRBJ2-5	CASSQAGVLDQETQYF	TGTGCCAGCAGCCAAGCGGGAGTTTTAGACCAAGAGACCCAGTACTTC
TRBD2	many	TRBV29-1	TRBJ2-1	CSAAGGDGYNEQFF	TGCAGCGCGGCGGGGGGGGATGGCTACAATGAGCAGTTCTTC
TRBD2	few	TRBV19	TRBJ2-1	CASTLAGGPDEQFF	TGTGCCAGTACCTTAGCGGGAGGCCCCGATGAGCAGTTCTTC
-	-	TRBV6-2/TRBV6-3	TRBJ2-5	CASTSRSGYQETQYF	TGTGCCAGCACCTCACGTAGCGGCTACCAAGAGACCCAGTACTTC
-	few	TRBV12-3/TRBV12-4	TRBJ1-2	CASSFQTTNYGYTF	TGTGCCAGCAGTTTCCAGACTACTAACTATGGCTACACCTTC
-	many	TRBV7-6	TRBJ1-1	CASSSPGAEAFF	TGTGCCAGCAGCTCCCCGGGGGCTGAAGCTTTCTTT
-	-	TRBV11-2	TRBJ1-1	CASSLNQVNTEAFF	TGTGCCAGCAGCTTAAATCAGGTTAACACTGAAGCTTTCTTT
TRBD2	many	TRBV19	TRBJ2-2	CATHQPGAGHTGELFF	TGTGCCACTCACCAGCCGGGAGCGGGGCACACCGGGGAGCTGTTTTTT
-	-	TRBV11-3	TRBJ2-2	CASSRASDGRELFF	TGTGCCAGCAGCCGTGCTAGTGACGGGCGGGAGCTGTTTTTT
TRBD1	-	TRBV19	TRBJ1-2	CASSTDRATYYGYTF	TGTGCCAGTAGTACGGACAGGGCAACATACTATGGCTACACCTTC
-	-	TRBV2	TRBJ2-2	CASSEQGNTGELFF	TGTGCCAGCAGTGAACAGGGGAACACCGGGGAGCTGTTTTTT
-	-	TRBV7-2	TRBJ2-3	CASSFGTDTQYF	TGTGCCAGCAGCTTTGGCACAGATACGCAGTATTTT
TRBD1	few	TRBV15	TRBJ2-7	CATTDRGYYEQYF	TGTGCCACCACCGACAGGGGTTACTACGAGCAGTACTTC
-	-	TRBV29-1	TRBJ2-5	CSPNIGETQYF	TGCAGCCCAAACATCGGGGAGACCCAGTACTTC
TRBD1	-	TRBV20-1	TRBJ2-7	CSARELAGQGAYEQYF	TGCAGTGCTAGAGAACTCGCCGGACAGGGGGCATACGAGCAGTACTTC
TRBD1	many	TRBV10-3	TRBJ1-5	CAISGTGGQDQPQHF	TGTGCCATCAGTGGGACAGGGGGCCAGGATCAGCCCCAGCATTTT
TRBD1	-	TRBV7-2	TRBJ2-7	CASSYNGTGVFESYEQYF	TGTGCCAGCAGCTATAATGGGACAGGGGTTTTTGAGTCCTACGAGCAGTACTTC
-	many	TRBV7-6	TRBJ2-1	CASSLTRDHEQFF	TGTGCCAGCAGCTTGACGCGTGACCATGAGCAGTTCTTC
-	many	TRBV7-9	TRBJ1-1	CASSLVGYIPNTEAFF	TGTGCCAGCAGCTTAGTTGGATACATCCCGAACACTGAAGCTTTCTTT
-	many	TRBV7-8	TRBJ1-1	CASSLEAAEAFF	TGTGCCAGCAGCTTAGAGGCAGCTGAAGCTTTCTTT
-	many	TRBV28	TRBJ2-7	CASSLQGIPIYEQYF	TGTGCCAGCAGTTTACAGGGAATCCCAATCTACGAGCAGTACTTC
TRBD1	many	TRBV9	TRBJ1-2	CASSPGQGSYTF	TGTGCCAGCAGCCCCGGACAGGGGAGCTACACCTTC
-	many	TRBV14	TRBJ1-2	CASSQGPGYTF	TGTGCCAGCAGCCAAGGACCTGGCTACACCTTC
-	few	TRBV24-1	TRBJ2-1	CATSAQGASYNEQFF	TGTGCCACCAGTGCGCAGGGCGCCTCCTACAATGAGCAGTTCTTC
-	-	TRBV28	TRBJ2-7	CASSLPLNSYEQYF	TGTGCCAGCAGTCTTCCTCTCAACTCCTACGAGCAGTACTTC
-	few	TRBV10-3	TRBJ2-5	CAISESNIQETQYF	TGTGCCATCAGTGAGTCGAATATACAAGAGACCCAGTACTTC
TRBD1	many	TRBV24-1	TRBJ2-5	CATSDGTVGETQYF	TGTGCCACCAGTGATGGGACAGTAGGGGAGACCCAGTACTTC
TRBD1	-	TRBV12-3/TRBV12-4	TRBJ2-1	CASTPRQGTNEQFF	TGTGCCAGCACCCCCAGACAGGGAACGAATGAGCAGTTCTTC
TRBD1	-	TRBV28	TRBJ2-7	CASSSGQHGNEQYF	TGTGCCAGCTCTTCGGGACAGCACGGGAACGAGCAGTACTTC
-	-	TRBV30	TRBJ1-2	CAWSVRGGYTF	TGTGCCTGGAGTGTACGGGGTGGCTACACCTTC
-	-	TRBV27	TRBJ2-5	CASSLTPGGETQYF	TGTGCCAGCAGTTTAACCCCAGGAGGCGAGACCCAGTACTTC
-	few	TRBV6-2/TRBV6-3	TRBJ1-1	CATSTPRRKDVNTEAFF	TGTGCCACCTCTACCCCACGACGGAAAGATGTGAACACTGAAGCTTTCTTT